This T cell receptor beta chain emerged from a study of cytomegalovirus exposure and HLA in healthy donors. Concerning this clone itself: Its specificity is unknown.

V gave up 0 bases and J gave up 7 bases, with 8 bases separating them. This CDR3 is 13 amino acids long. Germline lookup yields CDR1 SGHKS and CDR2 YYEKEE (reference sequence). Notes on the study in general: In vitro checks showed that three CMV-associated chains really do target CMV antigens. Productive rates of about 87% or about 30% were seen for most TCR beta V segments in an earlier analysis.

Primers for the PCR totalled 60 Vbeta and 13 Jbeta. Generated by immunoSEQ multiplex PCR, the TCRdb table keeps only in-frame clones and is missing some. Of some 130,000 clones listed, approximately 84% are singletons. What was sequenced was PBMCs. The clonotype comes from a woman aged 35 to 49 in good health and CMV-seronegative. The J gene is TRBJ2-1, the V gene TRBV5-5; D is uncertain. CDR3: CASSLGSRNEQFF. As DNA, the CDR3 is TGTGCCAGCAGCTTGGGCTCTAGGAATGAGCAGTTCTTC.